The 17 T cell receptor beta chains below come from one sample, sequenced in a study of blood T cells in healthy people across ages. Then a second PCR, running roughly 6 to 11 cycles, was carried out with a sample-barcoded 5' primer and a J-beta primer mix. TCRdb analysed the 5' RACE reads with MiXCR anew, one entry per CDR3 protein. The sample holds over 600,000 distinct CDR3 sequences; just over 55% are singletons and the top ten take more than 25%. The sample taken for sequencing was blood. Receptors originate from a man aged 35 to 55 in good health.

The J gene is TRBJ2-3, the V gene TRBV18; 8 positions match TRBD2. The CDR3 consists of 15 residues. V lost 3 bases and J lost 3; bases outside the gene matches: 5. Germline loops: CDR1 KGHSH, CDR2 LQKENI. CDR3 loop: CASSPTAGETDTQYF. CDR3 sequence (DNA): TGTGCCAGCTCACCGACAGCGGGAGAAACAGATACGCAGTATTTT. Full variable domain (remainder filled in from reference TRBV18 and TRBJ2-3): NAGVMQNPRHLVRRRGQEARLRCSPMKGHSHVYWYRQLPEEGLKFMVYLQKENIIDESGMPKERFSAEFPKEGPSILRIQQVVRGDSAAYFCASSPTAGETDTQYFGPGTRLTVL.

The rearrangement uses TRBV29-1 and TRBJ1-2; TRBD1 agrees at 9 bases. The CDR3 has 16 amino acids. CDR1 is SQVTM, CDR2 ANQGSEA, per germline. After removal of 1 base from V and 4 bases from J, the junction contained 10 bases not matched to a gene. The CDR3 loop reads CSVEAHGGQGSYGYTF. The CDR3 DNA is TGCAGCGTTGAAGCTCACGGGGGACAGGGTAGCTATGGCTACACCTTC. Looking up the rest from reference TRBV29-1 and TRBJ1-2 gives the full variable domain: SAVISQKPSRDICQRGTSLTIQCQVDSQVTMMFWYRQQPGQSLTLIATANQGSEATYESGFVIDKFPISRPNLTFSTLTVSNMSPEDSSIYLCSVEAHGGQGSYGYTFGSGTRLTVV.

This chain links TRBV7-9 with TRBJ2-3, with D possibly matching TRBD2 (7 bases). The germline V and J ends were trimmed by 1 base and 6 bases, with 17 bases remaining between them. This CDR3 is built from 16 residues. The germline V gene encodes CDR1 SEHNR and CDR2 FQNEAQ (reference sequence). CDR3 amino acids: CASSLGGGGSRDTQYF. In nucleotides, the CDR3 is TGTGCCAGCAGCTTAGGTGGCGGGGGCTCCAGGGATACGCAGTATTTT.

A word on this clonotype: A much more abundant neighbour one base away suggests this may be a read error. The chain joins TRBV7-2 to TRBJ2-7; 14 nucleotides align to TRBD2. The CDR3 consists of 14 residues. The V gene's germline CDR1 is SGHTA and CDR2 FQGNSA. With 5 bases clipped from V and 9 bases from J, the junction kept 6 bases outside the gene matches. The CDR3 DNA is TGTGCCAGCAGCCCAGGGACTAGCGGGAGAGGGCAGTACTTC. Protein sequence: CASSPGTSGRGQYF.

The chain recombines TRBV12-3 or TRBV12-4 with TRBJ2-3; D tentatively reads TRBD1 or TRBD2 (5 bases each). This CDR3 is built from 17 residues. V was pared by 3 bases and J by 2 bases, with 18 bases between. CDR3 in amino acids: CASSFSWGNGNTDTQYF. The CDR3 DNA reads as TGTGCCAGCAGTTTTTCATGGGGGAACGGAAACACAGATACGCAGTATTTT.

The V call is TRBV14, the J call TRBJ1-2, with TRBD1 identical over 8 bases. This CDR3 is 14 amino acids long. V dropped 3 bases and J dropped 4; count of bases not matched to a gene: 4. The germline gives CDR1 SGHDN, CDR2 FVKESK. CDR3 in DNA: TGTGCCAGCAGCCAGATACAGGGGGGCTATGGCTACACCTTC. Encoded protein: CASSQIQGGYGYTF.

The chain joins TRBV28 to TRBJ2-4; 7 nucleotides match TRBD1. The assigned J gene may be wrong: the sequence end matches TRBJ2-7 better. This CDR3 spans 14 amino acids. The V gene's germline CDR1 is MDHEN and CDR2 SYDVKM. The DNA of the CDR3 is TGTGCCAGCAGTCAGCCCAGGGGGTCCTACGAGCAGTACTTC. Encoded protein: CASSQPRGSYEQYF.

This clonotype was seen just once. This sequence joins TRBV20-1 and TRBJ2-1, with 9 bases identical to TRBD2. Per the germline V gene, CDR1 is DFQATT and CDR2 is SNEGSKA (reference sequence). After removal of 6 bases from V and 2 bases from J, the junction contained 5 bases not matched to a gene. There are 14 residues in the CDR3. The CDR3 DNA reads TGCAGTGCGGTTAGCGGGAGTGCCTACAATGAGCAGTTCTTC. It codes for CSAVSGSAYNEQFF.

The J gene is TRBJ2-7, the V gene TRBV24-1; D may correspond to TRBD1 or TRBD2 (5 bases each). Judging by the DNA end, TRBJ2-1 fits better; the J call may be wrong. Germline V gene lookup returns CDR1 KGHDR and CDR2 SFDVKD. The CDR3 is 14 residues long. Here the CDR3 DNA reads TGTGCCACCAGTGGCTCAACGGGGCTTCATGAGCAGTTCTTC. This sequence encodes CATSGSTGLHEQFF.

The gene calls are TRBV7-3 and TRBJ2-3; TRBD1 aligns across 7 bases. Trimming at V came to 4 bases and at J to 2 bases, leaving 6 bases not matched to a gene. CDR1 is SGHTA and CDR2 is FQGTGA in the germline V gene. The CDR3 loop spans 15 amino acids. CDR3 sequence (DNA): TGTGCCAGCAGCTCGGGACAGCACCCCACAGATACGCAGTATTTT. Protein: CASSSGQHPTDTQYF.

The chain combines TRBV20-1 with TRBJ2-2, with 8 bases that match TRBD2. CDR1 is DFQATT and CDR2 is SNEGSKA in the germline V gene (reference sequence). This CDR3 contains 14 residues. After removal of 6 bases from V and 5 bases from J, the junction contained 8 bases not matched to a gene. Written as DNA, the CDR3 is TGCAGTGCCCCCGGGACTAGTGGTACCGGGGAGCTGTTTTTT. It is translated as CSAPGTSGTGELFF.

The chain uses TRBV12-3 or TRBV12-4 and TRBJ1-2, with 7 positions matching TRBD1. The CDR3 has 13 amino acids. Losses at the gene ends were 3 bases for V and 7 bases for J; bases not matched to a gene: 5. CDR3 nucleotide sequence: TGTGCCAGCAGTTTTGACAGGGTGATTGGCTACACCTTC. It yields the protein CASSFDRVIGYTF.

The chain has TRBV7-2 and TRBJ2-1; 10 nucleotides align to TRBD1. V was pared by 0 bases and J by 8 bases, with 4 bases of the junction left unmatched. The germline V gene encodes CDR1 SGHTA and CDR2 FQGNSA. This CDR3 contains 15 residues. For the CDR3, the DNA is TGTGCCAGCAGCTTAGCGGGACAGGGGACCTATGAGCAGTTCTTC. It is translated as CASSLAGQGTYEQFF. Together with reference TRBV7-2 and TRBJ2-1, the CDR3 gives the full variable domain: GAGVSQSPSNKVTEKGKDVELRCDPISGHTALYWYRQSLGQGLEFLIYFQGNSAPDKSGLPSDRFSAERTGGSVSTLTIQRTQQEDSAVYLCASSLAGQGTYEQFFGPGTRLTVL.

The rearrangement links TRBV9 to TRBJ2-3; TRBD2 aligns across 15 bases. The length of the CDR3 is 17 residues. Losses at the gene ends were 2 bases for V and 2 bases for J; bases not matched to a gene: 3. Germline loops: CDR1 SGDLS, CDR2 YYNGEE. CDR3 DNA: TGTGCCAGCAGCGTGGGGACTAGCGGGGGGTACACAGATACGCAGTATTTT. Translating gives CASSVGTSGGYTDTQYF.

Here the CDR3 DNA reads TGTGCCAGCAGCGTAGTAGGGACAGGGGGAGGCGAGCAGTACTTC. This encodes CASSVVGTGGGEQYF. J is TRBJ2-4 and V is TRBV9; 11 bases map to TRBD1. With the DNA end fitting TRBJ2-7 better, the J assignment may be wrong. The V gene's germline CDR1 is SGDLS and CDR2 YYNGEE. The CDR3 totals 15 residues.

This clonotype was detected a few times. The rearrangement uses TRBV24-1 and TRBJ2-6, with D unclear. The CDR3 consists of 14 residues. Trimming shortened V by 9 bases and J by 0 bases, and 8 bases separated the two germline ends. Per germline, CDR1 KGHDR and CDR2 SFDVKD. The CDR3 loop reads CATPRNSGANVLTF. Here the CDR3 DNA reads TGTGCCACCCCACGGAACTCTGGGGCCAACGTCCTGACTTTC.

V and J are TRBV4-3 and TRBJ2-5; 8 positions agree with TRBD1. The better agreement between TRBJ2-7 and the DNA end casts doubt on the J call. This CDR3 contains 15 residues. Germline-derived CDR1 and CDR2 are LGHNA and YSLEER. As DNA, the CDR3 is TGCGCCAGCAGCCAAGAGGGCAGGGGGCCTTACGAGCAGTACTTC. Translation: CASSQEGRGPYEQYF.